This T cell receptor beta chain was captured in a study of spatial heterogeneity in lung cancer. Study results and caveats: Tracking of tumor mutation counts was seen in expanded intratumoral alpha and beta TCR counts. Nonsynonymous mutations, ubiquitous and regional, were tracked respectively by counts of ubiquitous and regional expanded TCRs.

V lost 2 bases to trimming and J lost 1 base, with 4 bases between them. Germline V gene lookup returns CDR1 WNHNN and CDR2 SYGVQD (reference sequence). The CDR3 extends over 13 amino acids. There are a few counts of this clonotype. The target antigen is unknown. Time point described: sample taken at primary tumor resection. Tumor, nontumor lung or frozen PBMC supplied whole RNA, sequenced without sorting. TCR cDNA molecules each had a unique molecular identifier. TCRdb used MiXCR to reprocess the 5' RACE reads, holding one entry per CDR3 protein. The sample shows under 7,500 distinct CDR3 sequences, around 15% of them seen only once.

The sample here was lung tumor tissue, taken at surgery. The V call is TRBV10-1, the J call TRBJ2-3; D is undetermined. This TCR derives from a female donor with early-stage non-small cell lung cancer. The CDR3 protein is CASSEAGTDTQYF. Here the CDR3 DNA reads TGCGCCAGCAGTGAGGCGGGCACAGATACGCAGTATTTT.